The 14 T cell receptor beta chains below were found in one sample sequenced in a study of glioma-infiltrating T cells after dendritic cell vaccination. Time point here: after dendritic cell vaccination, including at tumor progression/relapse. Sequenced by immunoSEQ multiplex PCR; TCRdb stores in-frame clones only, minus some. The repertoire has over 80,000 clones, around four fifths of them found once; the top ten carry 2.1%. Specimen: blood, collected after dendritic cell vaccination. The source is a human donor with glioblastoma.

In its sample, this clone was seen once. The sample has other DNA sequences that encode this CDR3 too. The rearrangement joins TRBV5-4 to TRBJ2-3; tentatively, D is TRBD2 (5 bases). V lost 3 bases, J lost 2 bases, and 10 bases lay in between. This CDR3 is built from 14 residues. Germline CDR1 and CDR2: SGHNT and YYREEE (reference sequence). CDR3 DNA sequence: TGTGCCAGCAGCTCCCGGACTTCCACAGATACGCAGTATTTT. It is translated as CASSSRTSTDTQYF.

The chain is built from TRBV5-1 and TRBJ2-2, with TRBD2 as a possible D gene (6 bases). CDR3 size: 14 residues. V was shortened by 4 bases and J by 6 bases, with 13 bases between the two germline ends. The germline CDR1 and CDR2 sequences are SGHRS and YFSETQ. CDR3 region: CASSIRLVSGELFF. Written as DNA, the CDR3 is TGCGCCAGCAGCATTAGACTAGTTTCCGGGGAGCTGTTTTTT. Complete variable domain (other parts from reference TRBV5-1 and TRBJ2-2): KAGVTQTPRYLIKTRGQQVTLSCSPISGHRSVSWYQQTPGQGLQFLFEYFSETQRNKGNFPGRFSGRQFSNSRSEMNVSTLELGDSALYLCASSIRLVSGELFFGEGSRLTVL.

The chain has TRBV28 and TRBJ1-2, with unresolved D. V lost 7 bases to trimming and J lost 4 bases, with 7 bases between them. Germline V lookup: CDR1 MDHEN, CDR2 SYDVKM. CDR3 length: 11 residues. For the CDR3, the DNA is TGTGCCAGCAAGGGAGGCTATGGCTACACCTTC. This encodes CASKGGYGYTF.

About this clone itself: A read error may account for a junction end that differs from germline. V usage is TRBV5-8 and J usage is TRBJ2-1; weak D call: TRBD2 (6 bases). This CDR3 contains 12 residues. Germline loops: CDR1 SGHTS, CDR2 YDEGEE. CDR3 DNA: TGTGCCAGCAGCCCGGGACTGGGGCACTCGGTCTTC. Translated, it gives CASSPGLGHSVF.

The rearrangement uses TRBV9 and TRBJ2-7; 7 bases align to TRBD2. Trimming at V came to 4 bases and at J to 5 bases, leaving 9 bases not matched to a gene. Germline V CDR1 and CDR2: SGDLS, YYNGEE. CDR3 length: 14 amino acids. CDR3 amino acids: CASSRHLADNEQYF. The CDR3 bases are TGTGCCAGCAGCCGCCACCTAGCGGACAACGAGCAGTACTTC.

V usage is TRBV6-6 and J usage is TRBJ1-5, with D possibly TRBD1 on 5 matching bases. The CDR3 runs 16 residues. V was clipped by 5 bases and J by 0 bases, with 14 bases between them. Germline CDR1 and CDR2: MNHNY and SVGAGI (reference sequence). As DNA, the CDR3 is TGTGCCAGCAGTCCCCAACAGGATTATAGCAATCAGCCCCAGCATTTT. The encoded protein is CASSPQQDYSNQPQHF.

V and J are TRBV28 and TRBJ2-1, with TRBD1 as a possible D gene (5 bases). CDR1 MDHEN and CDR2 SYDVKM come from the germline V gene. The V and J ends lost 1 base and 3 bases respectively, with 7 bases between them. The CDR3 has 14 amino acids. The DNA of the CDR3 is TGTGCCAGCAGTTTATATCAGGGCTACAATGAGCAGTTCTTC. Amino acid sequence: CASSLYQGYNEQFF.

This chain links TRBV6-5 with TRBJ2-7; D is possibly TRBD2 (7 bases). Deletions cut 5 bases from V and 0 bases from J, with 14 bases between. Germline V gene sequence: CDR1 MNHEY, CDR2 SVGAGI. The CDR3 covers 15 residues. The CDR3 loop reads CASSGPGDYSYEQYF. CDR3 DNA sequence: TGTGCCAGCAGTGGTCCAGGGGACTACTCCTACGAGCAGTACTTC.

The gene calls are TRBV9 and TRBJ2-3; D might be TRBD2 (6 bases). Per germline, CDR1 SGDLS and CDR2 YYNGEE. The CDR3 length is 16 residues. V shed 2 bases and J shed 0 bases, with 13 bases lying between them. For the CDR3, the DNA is TGTGCCAGCAGCGTCGAGTCGGGGGTAAGCACAGATACGCAGTATTTT. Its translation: CASSVESGVSTDTQYF.

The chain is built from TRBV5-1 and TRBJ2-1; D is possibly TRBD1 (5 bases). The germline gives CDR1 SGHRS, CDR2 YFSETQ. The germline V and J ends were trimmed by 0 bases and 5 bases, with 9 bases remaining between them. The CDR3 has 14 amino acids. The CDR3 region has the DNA TGCGCCAGCAGCTTGGCACGCAGGGACAATGAGCAGTTCTTC. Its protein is CASSLARRDNEQFF.

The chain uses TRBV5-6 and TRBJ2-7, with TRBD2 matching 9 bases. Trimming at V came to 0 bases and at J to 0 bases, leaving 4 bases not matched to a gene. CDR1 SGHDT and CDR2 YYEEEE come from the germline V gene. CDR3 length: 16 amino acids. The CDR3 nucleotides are TGTGCCAGCAGCTTGGGGGCGGGGGGGATCTCCTACGAGCAGTACTTC. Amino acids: CASSLGAGGISYEQYF.

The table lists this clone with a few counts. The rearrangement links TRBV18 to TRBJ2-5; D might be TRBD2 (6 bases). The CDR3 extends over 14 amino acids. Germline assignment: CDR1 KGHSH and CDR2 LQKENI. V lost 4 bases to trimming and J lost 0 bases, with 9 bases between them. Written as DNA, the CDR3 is TGTGCCAGCTCACAGACTAGGGACCAAGAGACCCAGTACTTC. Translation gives CASSQTRDQETQYF.

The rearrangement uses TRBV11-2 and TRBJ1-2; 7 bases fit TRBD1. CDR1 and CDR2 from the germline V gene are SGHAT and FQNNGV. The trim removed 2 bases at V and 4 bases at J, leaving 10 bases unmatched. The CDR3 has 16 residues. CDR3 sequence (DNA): TGTGCCAGCAGCTTATTGTTCGAGCAGGGGGGCTATGGCTACACCTTC. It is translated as CASSLLFEQGGYGYTF.

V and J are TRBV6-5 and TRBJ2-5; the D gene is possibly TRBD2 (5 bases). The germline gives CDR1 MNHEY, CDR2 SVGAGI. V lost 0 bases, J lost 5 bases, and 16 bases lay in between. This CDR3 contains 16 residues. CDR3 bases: TGTGCCAGCAGTTACTCCCCGCCGGCAGGCGGGGAGACCCAGTACTTC. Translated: CASSYSPPAGGETQYF.